A selection of T cell receptor beta chains follows, all from one sample in a study of OX40 agonist ivuxolimab in advanced cancers. Sequenced by immunoSEQ multiplex PCR; TCRdb stores in-frame clones only, minus some. The sample lists 65,000 to 85,000 clones; approximately 89% were seen once. The sample in question was CD4+ or CD8+ T cells sorted from blood, obtained in a trial of the OX40 agonist ivuxolimab. These receptors came from an adult with an advanced solid tumor such as melanoma, head and neck, liver or kidney cancer. The CDR3 runs from the conserved cysteine through the conserved F or W. The D gene is left open where the match is weak. Clone size appears in some rows only: once, few, many, or a class for an expanded clone.

J: TRBJ2-7; length: 14; D: TRBD2; V: TRBV6-5; size: once; DNA: TGTGCCAGCAGTCGGACTAGGGCGAGCTACGAGCAGTACTTC; CDR3: CASSRTRASYEQYF
J: TRBJ2-2; length: 15; D: NA; V: TRBV7-9; size: NA; DNA: TGTGCCAGCAGCCCCAGGACCCCTAGTCCCGGGGAGCTGTTTTTT; CDR3: CASSPRTPSPGELFF
J: TRBJ1-2; length: 16; D: NA; V: TRBV7-9; size: NA; DNA: TGTGCCAGCAGCTTACTCCTCGACAGACCCAACTATGGCTACACCTTC; CDR3: CASSLLLDRPNYGYTF
J: TRBJ1-1; length: 16; D: TRBD1; V: TRBV5-1; size: NA; DNA: TGCGCCAGCAGCCTGGACAGGGCCTTCCAGAACACTGAAGCTTTCTTT; CDR3: CASSLDRAFQNTEAFF
J: TRBJ2-1; length: 15; D: TRBD2; V: TRBV5-1; size: NA; DNA: TGCGCCAGCAGCTTGTCAGCGGGAGGCTACAATGAGCAGTTCTTC; CDR3: CASSLSAGGYNEQFF
J: TRBJ1-5; length: 14; D: NA; V: TRBV7-8; size: NA; DNA: TGTGCCAGCAGCCCATTCAGGGGATATCAGCCCCAGCATTTT; CDR3: CASSPFRGYQPQHF
J: TRBJ2-3; length: 13; D: TRBD1; V: TRBV5-1; size: NA; DNA: TGCGCCAGCACCAAGACAGGGACAGATACGCAGTATTTT; CDR3: CASTKTGTDTQYF
J: TRBJ2-1; length: 15; D: NA; V: TRBV7-3; size: NA; DNA: TGTGCCAGCAGCCCAATAGCGTCATCAGGCAATGAGCAGTTCTTC; CDR3: CASSPIASSGNEQFF
J: TRBJ2-5; length: 16; D: NA; V: TRBV5-4; size: NA; DNA: TGTGCCAGCAGCTTGGCTGCAGGTGACAGTAAAGAGACCCAGTACTTC; CDR3: CASSLAAGDSKETQYF
J: TRBJ2-7; length: 16; D: NA; V: TRBV4-2; size: NA; DNA: TGTGCCAGCAGCCAAGTTCAGGGGCAGGGGTTCTCCGAGCAGTACTTC; CDR3: CASSQVQGQGFSEQYF
J: TRBJ2-3; length: 15; D: NA; V: TRBV5-1; size: NA; DNA: TGCGCCAGCAGCTTGGATCAAGCTAGCACAGATACGCAGTATTTT; CDR3: CASSLDQASTDTQYF